This T cell receptor beta chain was identified in a study of identical twins. V shed 5 bases and J shed 7 bases, with 18 bases lying between them. The CDR3 loop spans 15 amino acids. In germline, CDR1 is SGHVS, CDR2 FNYEAQ. TCRdb passed the 5' RACE reads through MiXCR, listing each CDR3 protein once. The sample has 600,000 to 850,000 distinct CDR3 sequences, 15% to 20% seen once; the top ten hold around 12%. This clonotype was seen more than once but under ten times. These records were also assigned to another study, of T cells expressing NK-cell markers. As that study records: The HCMV specificity of the expanded NKG2C+ T cell clones stayed unresolved.

The sequence derives from a woman aged 18-29 years in good health. The chain recombines TRBV7-6 with TRBJ1-3; D remains unclear. Sequenced material: PBMCs. The CDR3 region is CASSPTGHKRNTIYF. The CDR3 DNA is TGTGCCAGCAGCCCCACGGGCCACAAAAGGAACACCATATATTTT.